A selection of T cell receptor beta chains follows, all from one sample in a study of regulatory T cells in long-lasting Graves disease. MiXCR, applied by TCRdb to the multiplex PCR reads, yields one record per CDR3 protein. The sample carries roughly 490,000 distinct CDR3 sequences, approximately 22% recorded once. The input for sequencing was peripheral blood mononuclear cells (PBMCs), taken when the disease was refractory, from a patient treated with antithyroid drugs. The source is a female donor with Graves disease. CDR3s leave out the opening cysteine and the closing phenylalanine or tryptophan. Fields, in order: CDR3 protein, V gene, J gene.

cdr3_aa: ASSLGHQRVGYEQY
v_call: TRBV11-2
j_call: TRBJ2-7

cdr3_aa: ASSLGSGEQF
v_call: TRBV13
j_call: TRBJ2-1

cdr3_aa: ASSLNGQVGGYT
v_call: TRBV12-3/TRBV12-4
j_call: TRBJ1-2

cdr3_aa: SARDREELSEAF
v_call: TRBV20-1
j_call: TRBJ1-1

cdr3_aa: ASTGYGTNTGELF
v_call: TRBV6-1
j_call: TRBJ2-2

cdr3_aa: ARDGGTGLTDTQY
v_call: TRBV30
j_call: TRBJ2-3

cdr3_aa: AISDPGQGLYEQY
v_call: TRBV10-3
j_call: TRBJ2-7

cdr3_aa: ASSLAVDPGDTQY
v_call: TRBV5-1
j_call: TRBJ2-3

cdr3_aa: ASSLWGVTDTQY
v_call: TRBV28
j_call: TRBJ2-3

cdr3_aa: ASSLTAGVGETQY
v_call: TRBV7-2
j_call: TRBJ2-5

cdr3_aa: ASSLGPPRETQY
v_call: TRBV7-8
j_call: TRBJ2-5

cdr3_aa: ASSLSHGGSYEQY
v_call: TRBV11-2
j_call: TRBJ2-7

cdr3_aa: ASSRLEAQETQY
v_call: TRBV7-9
j_call: TRBJ2-5

cdr3_aa: ASSPSAYEQY
v_call: TRBV7-2
j_call: TRBJ2-7

cdr3_aa: ASSSLGRRDEQY
v_call: TRBV6-5
j_call: TRBJ2-7

cdr3_aa: SASEGNIEKLF
v_call: TRBV20-1
j_call: TRBJ1-4

cdr3_aa: SARDLGTYEQY
v_call: TRBV20-1
j_call: TRBJ2-7

cdr3_aa: ASSLETGRIYGYT
v_call: TRBV7-2
j_call: TRBJ1-2

cdr3_aa: ASSQEDRGGYGYT
v_call: TRBV3-1
j_call: TRBJ1-2

cdr3_aa: ASTSPRGTIY
v_call: TRBV28
j_call: TRBJ1-3

cdr3_aa: ASSGNRDSSGNTIY
v_call: TRBV5-5
j_call: TRBJ1-3

cdr3_aa: ASHYGAGGEIRAF
v_call: TRBV5-4
j_call: TRBJ1-1

cdr3_aa: ASSSGRGIYGYT
v_call: TRBV19
j_call: TRBJ1-2

cdr3_aa: ASSRSGPGNEQF
v_call: TRBV12-3/TRBV12-4
j_call: TRBJ2-1

cdr3_aa: ASSIRVENTGELF
v_call: TRBV5-1
j_call: TRBJ2-2

cdr3_aa: ASSSRVGAETQY
v_call: TRBV5-1
j_call: TRBJ2-5

cdr3_aa: ASSLGGQGAETQY
v_call: TRBV7-2
j_call: TRBJ2-5

cdr3_aa: SARQGHNYGYT
v_call: TRBV20-1
j_call: TRBJ1-2

cdr3_aa: ASATDLPDIQY
v_call: TRBV12-5
j_call: TRBJ2-4